A single sample is the source of the 9 T cell receptor beta chains below, sequenced in a study of blood T cell repertoires in COVID-19. Using immunoSEQ multiplex PCR, the repertoire was profiled, and TCRdb retains in-frame clones only, with some absent. Of some 200,000 clones listed, 84% are singletons. Sequenced input: peripheral blood. These receptors were taken from a woman at least 80 years old with active or convalescent COVID-19.

V gene TRBV5-5 combines with J gene TRBJ2-5; perhaps TRBD1 as D (6 bases). With 1 base removed from V and 2 bases from J, the gap between germline ends came to 9 bases. Germline CDR1 is SGHKS and CDR2 is YYEKEE (reference sequence). The CDR3 has 14 residues. CDR3 protein: CASSLMGAQETQYF. Here the CDR3 DNA reads TGTGCCAGCAGCTTGATGGGGGCTCAAGAGACCCAGTACTTC.

The J gene is TRBJ1-5, the V gene TRBV25-1, with D unresolved. The CDR3 totals 14 residues. The V end was cut by 1 base, the J end by 5 bases, with 9 bases between. CDR1 and CDR2 from the germline V gene are MGHDK and SYGVNS. CDR3 in DNA: TGTGCCAGCAGTGAATTGGAGAACGATCAGCCCCAGCATTTT. This sequence encodes CASSELENDQPQHF.

The rearrangement links TRBV13 to TRBJ2-7, with D possibly matching TRBD1 (6 bases). The V gene's germline CDR1 is PRHDT and CDR2 FYEKMQ (reference sequence). This CDR3 has 14 residues. V lost 5 bases and J lost 1, with 12 bases in between. As DNA, the CDR3 is TGTGCCAGCAGCCGGTGGGGGCAATCCTACGAGCAGTACTTC. This sequence encodes CASSRWGQSYEQYF.

This chain links TRBV4-1 with TRBJ2-2, with TRBD2 matching 8 bases. Unmatched junction bases numbered 15, after V lost 0 bases and J lost 6 bases. The V gene's germline CDR1 is MGHRA and CDR2 YSYEKL. The CDR3 consists of 19 residues. The CDR3 loop reads CASSQDPPSGRWGAGELFF. CDR3 nucleotide sequence: TGCGCCAGCAGCCAAGATCCCCCCAGCGGGAGATGGGGAGCCGGGGAGCTGTTTTTT.

The chain is built from TRBV5-6 and TRBJ2-5; maybe TRBD2 (6 bases). Germline CDR1 reads SGHDT; CDR2 reads YYEEEE. V lost 5 bases and J lost 6, with 14 bases in between. CDR3 length: 13 amino acids. The chain's CDR3 is CASSRDLGQTQYF. As DNA, the CDR3 is TGTGCCAGCAGTAGGGACTTGGGGCAGACCCAGTACTTC.

The V call is TRBV7-2, the J call TRBJ2-3; 16 bases line up with TRBD2. Germline assignment: CDR1 SGHTA and CDR2 FQGNSA. V dropped 7 bases and J dropped 4; count of bases not matched to a gene: 8. This CDR3 region has 17 residues. The CDR3 region has the DNA TGTGCCAGCACCTTGGGACTAGCGGGAGGGCCGGCAGATACGCAGTATTTT. It translates to CASTLGLAGGPADTQYF.

The genes are TRBV7-9 and TRBJ2-5; D might be TRBD1 (6 bases). Germline CDR1 and CDR2: SEHNR and FQNEAQ (reference sequence). The CDR3 extends over 15 amino acids. V lost 5 bases and J lost 2, with 15 bases in between. This CDR3 reads CASSPTGRRQETQYF. The CDR3, as DNA: TGTGCCAGCAGCCCCACAGGGAGAAGACAAGAGACCCAGTACTTC.

This chain uses TRBV5-1 with TRBJ2-3; 7 bases align to TRBD1. The CDR3 is 14 residues long. CDR1 is SGHRS, CDR2 YFSETQ, per germline. V dropped 4 bases and J dropped 3; count of bases not matched to a gene: 5. CDR3 residues: CASSDRQGTDTQYF. CDR3 nucleotide sequence: TGCGCCAGCAGCGATCGACAGGGTACAGATACGCAGTATTTT.

Here the CDR3 reads CASSAQGTTGELFF. The CDR3 bases are TGTGCCAGCAGTGCACAGGGAACCACCGGGGAGCTGTTTTTT. The chain couples TRBV2 to TRBJ2-2; D might be TRBD1 (6 bases). Germline assignment: CDR1 SNHLY and CDR2 FYNNEI. Trimming took 4 bases from V and 4 from J, leaving 10 bases between them. CDR3 size: 14 residues.